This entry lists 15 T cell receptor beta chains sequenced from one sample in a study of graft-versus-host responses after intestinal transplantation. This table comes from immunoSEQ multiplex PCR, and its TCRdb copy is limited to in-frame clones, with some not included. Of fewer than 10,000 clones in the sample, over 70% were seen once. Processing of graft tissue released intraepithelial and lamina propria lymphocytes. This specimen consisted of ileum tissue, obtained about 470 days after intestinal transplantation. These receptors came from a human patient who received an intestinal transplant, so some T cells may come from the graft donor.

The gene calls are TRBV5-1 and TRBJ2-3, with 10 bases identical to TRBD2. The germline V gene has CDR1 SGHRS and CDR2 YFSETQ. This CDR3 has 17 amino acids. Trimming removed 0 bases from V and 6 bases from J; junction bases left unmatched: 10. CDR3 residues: CASSLAPGLASGDTQYF. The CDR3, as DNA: TGCGCCAGCAGCTTGGCTCCGGGACTAGCGAGCGGGGATACGCAGTATTTT. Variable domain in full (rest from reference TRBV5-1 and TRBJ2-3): KAGVTQTPRYLIKTRGQQVTLSCSPISGHRSVSWYQQTPGQGLQFLFEYFSETQRNKGNFPGRFSGRQFSNSRSEMNVSTLELGDSALYLCASSLAPGLASGDTQYFGPGTRLTVL.

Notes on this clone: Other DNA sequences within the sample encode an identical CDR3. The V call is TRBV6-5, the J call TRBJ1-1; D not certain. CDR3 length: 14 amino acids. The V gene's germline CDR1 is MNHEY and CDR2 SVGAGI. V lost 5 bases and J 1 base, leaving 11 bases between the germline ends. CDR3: CASSHVPTNTEAFF. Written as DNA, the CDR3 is TGTGCCAGCAGTCACGTCCCGACGAACACTGAAGCTTTCTTT.

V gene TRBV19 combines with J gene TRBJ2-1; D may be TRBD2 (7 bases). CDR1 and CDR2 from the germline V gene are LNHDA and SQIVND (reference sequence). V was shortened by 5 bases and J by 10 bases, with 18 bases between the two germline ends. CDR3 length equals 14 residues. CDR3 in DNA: TGTGCCAGTAGTTCCCAGGGAGGGGGGGGCGAGCAGTTCTTC. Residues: CASSSQGGGGEQFF.

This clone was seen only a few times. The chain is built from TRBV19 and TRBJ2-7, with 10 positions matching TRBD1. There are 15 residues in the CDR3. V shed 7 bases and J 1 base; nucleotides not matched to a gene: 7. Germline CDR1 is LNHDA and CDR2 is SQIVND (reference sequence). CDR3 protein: CASTVGQGGSYEQYF. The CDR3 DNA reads TGTGCCAGTACCGTCGGACAGGGGGGTTCCTACGAGCAGTACTTC.

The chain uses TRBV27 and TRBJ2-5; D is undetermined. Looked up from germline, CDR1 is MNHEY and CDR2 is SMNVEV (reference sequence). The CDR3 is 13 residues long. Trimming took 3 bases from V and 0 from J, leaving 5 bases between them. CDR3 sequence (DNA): TGTGCCAGCAGTTTTTCGTACCAAGAGACCCAGTACTTC. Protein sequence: CASSFSYQETQYF.

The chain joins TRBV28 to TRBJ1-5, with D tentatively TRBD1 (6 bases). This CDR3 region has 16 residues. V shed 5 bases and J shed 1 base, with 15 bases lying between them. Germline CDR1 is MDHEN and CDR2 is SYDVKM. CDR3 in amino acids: CASSISGTPSNQPQHF. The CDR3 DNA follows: TGTGCCAGCAGTATCTCCGGGACACCGAGCAATCAGCCCCAGCATTTT.

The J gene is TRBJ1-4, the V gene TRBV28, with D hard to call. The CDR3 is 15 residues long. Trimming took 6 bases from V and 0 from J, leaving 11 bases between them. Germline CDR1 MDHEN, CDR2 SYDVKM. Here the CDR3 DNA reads TGTGCCAGCAGCTTCCCCGGGGCAACTAATGAAAAACTGTTTTTT. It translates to CASSFPGATNEKLFF.

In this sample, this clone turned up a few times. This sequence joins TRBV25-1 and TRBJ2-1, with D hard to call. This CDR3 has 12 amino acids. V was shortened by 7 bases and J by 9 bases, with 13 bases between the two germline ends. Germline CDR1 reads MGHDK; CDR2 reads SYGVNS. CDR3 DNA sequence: TGTGCCAGCATCCATGGTTGGGGTGAGCAGTTCTTC. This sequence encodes CASIHGWGEQFF.

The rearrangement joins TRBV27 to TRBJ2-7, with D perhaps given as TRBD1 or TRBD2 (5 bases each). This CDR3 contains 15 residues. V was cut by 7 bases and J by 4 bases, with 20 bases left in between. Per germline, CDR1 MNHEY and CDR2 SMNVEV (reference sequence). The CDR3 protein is CASKPPGTGPYEQYF. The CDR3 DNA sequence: TGTGCCAGCAAACCACCCGGGACGGGCCCTTACGAGCAGTACTTC.

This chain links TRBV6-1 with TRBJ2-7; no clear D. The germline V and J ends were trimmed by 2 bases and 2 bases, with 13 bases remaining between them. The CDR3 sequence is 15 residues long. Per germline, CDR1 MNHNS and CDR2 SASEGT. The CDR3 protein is CASSETSSGTYEQYF. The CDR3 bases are TGTGCCAGCAGTGAAACTTCGTCAGGAACCTACGAGCAGTACTTC.

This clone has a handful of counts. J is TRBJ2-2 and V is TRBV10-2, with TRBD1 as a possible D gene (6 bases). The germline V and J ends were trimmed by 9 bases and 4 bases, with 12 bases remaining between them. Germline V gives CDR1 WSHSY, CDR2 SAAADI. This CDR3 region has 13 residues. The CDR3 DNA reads TGCGCCAGAAGGAAGGACAGCACCGGGGAGCTGTTTTTT. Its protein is CARRKDSTGELFF.

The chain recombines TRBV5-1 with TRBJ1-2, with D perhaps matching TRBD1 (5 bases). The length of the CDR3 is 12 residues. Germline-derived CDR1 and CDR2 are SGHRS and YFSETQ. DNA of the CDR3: TGCACCCACGGGGGGTACGGAGATGGCTACACCTTC. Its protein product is CTHGGYGDGYTF.

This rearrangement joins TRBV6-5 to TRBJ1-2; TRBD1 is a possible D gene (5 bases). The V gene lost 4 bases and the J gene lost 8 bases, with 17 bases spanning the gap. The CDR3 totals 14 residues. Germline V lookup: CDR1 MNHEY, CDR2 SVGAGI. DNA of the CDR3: TGTGCCAGCAGTTCTGGGGGGGGTCGGGAAGGCTACACCTTC. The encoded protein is CASSSGGGREGYTF.

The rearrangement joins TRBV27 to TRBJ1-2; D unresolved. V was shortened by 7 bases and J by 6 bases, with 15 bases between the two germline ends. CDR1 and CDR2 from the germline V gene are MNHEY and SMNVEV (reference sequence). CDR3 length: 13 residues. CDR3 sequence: CASTTRPYDGYTF. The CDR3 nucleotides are TGTGCCAGCACCACCAGGCCATACGATGGCTACACCTTC.

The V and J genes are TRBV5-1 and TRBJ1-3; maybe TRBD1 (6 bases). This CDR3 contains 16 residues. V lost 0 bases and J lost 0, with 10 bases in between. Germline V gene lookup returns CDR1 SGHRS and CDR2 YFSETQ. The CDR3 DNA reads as TGCGCCAGCAGCTTGGGTACAGGGAGCTCTGGAAACACCATATATTTT. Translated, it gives CASSLGTGSSGNTIYF.